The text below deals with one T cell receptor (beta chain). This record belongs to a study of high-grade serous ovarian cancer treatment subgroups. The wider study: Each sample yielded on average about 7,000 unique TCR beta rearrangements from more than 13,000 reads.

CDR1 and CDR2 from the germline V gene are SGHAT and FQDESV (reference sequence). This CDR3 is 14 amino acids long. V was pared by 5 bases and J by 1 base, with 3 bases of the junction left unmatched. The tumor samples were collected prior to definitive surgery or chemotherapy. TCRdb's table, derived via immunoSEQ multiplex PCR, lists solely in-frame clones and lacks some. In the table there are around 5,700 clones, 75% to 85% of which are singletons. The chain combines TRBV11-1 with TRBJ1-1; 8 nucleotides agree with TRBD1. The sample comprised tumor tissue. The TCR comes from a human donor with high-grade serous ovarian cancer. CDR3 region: CASSNGQGNTEAFF. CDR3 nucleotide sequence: TGTGCCAGCAGCAACGGACAGGGGAACACTGAAGCTTTCTTT. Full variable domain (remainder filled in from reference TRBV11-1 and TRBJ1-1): EAEVAQSPRYKITEKSQAVAFWCDPISGHATLYWYRQILGQGPELLVQFQDESVVDDSQLPKDRFSAERLKGVDSTLKIQPAELGDSAMYLCASSNGQGNTEAFFGQGTRLTVV.